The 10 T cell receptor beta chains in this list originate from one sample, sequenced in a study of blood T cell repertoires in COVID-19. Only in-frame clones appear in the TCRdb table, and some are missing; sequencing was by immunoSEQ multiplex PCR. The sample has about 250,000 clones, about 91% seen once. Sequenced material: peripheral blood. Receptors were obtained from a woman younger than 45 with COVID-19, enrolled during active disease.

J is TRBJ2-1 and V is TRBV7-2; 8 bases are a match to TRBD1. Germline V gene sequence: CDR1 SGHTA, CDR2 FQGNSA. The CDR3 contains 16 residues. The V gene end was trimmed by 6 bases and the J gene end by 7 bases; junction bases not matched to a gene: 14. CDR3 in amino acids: CASRLPGGWQSNEQFF. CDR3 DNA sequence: TGTGCCAGCAGACTACCAGGGGGCTGGCAATCAAATGAGCAGTTCTTC.

Written as DNA, the CDR3 is TGCGCCAGCAGCCAGGGGACTAGCGGCGGCAATGAGCAGTTCTTC. Translation: CASSQGTSGGNEQFF. The chain carries TRBV4-3 and TRBJ2-1; 11 bases are a match to TRBD2. CDR3 size: 15 residues. Per the germline V gene, CDR1 is LGHNA and CDR2 is YSLEER. V dropped 3 bases and J dropped 6; count of bases not matched to a gene: 4.

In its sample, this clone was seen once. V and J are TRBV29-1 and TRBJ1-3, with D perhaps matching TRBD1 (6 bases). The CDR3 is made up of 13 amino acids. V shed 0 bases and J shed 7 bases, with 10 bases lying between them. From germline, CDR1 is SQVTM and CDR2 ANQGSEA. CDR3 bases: TGCAGCGTTGAAGATCCTCAGGGGAACACCATATATTTT. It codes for CSVEDPQGNTIYF.

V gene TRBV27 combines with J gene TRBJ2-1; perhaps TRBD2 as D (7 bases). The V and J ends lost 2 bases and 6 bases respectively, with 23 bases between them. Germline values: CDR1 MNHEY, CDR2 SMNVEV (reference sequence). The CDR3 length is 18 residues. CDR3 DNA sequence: TGTGCCAGCAGTTTACCCCCTGGGGAGGGGGTGGGATTCAATGAGCAGTTCTTC. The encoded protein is CASSLPPGEGVGFNEQFF.

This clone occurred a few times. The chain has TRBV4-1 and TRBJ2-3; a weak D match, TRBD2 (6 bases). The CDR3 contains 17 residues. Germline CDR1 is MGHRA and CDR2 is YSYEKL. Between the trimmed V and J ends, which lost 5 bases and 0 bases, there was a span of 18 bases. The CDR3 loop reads CASSWTRLAESTDTQYF. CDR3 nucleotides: TGCGCCAGCAGCTGGACCCGATTAGCGGAAAGCACAGATACGCAGTATTTT.

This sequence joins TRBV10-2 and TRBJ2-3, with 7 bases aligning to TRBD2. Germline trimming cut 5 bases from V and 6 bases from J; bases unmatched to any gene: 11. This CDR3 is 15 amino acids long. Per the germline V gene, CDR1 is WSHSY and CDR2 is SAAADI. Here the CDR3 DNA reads TGCGCCAGCAGTCCACCCGGGGGGACCAGGGATACGCAGTATTTT. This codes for CASSPPGGTRDTQYF.

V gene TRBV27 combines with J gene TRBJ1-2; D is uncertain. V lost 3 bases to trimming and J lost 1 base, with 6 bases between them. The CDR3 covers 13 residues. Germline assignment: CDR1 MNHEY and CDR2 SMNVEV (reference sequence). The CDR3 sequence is CASSLGGNYGYTF. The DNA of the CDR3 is TGTGCCAGCAGTTTGGGAGGTAACTATGGCTACACCTTC.

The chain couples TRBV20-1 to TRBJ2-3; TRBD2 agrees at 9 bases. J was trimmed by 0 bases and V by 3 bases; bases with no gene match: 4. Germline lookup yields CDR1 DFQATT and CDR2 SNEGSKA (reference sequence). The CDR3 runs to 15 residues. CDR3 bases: TGCAGTGCTAGTGTAGCGGGGGATAGCACAGATACGCAGTATTTT. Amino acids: CSASVAGDSTDTQYF.

This CDR3 is CASSPRPGSDTEAFF. As DNA, the CDR3 is TGTGCCAGCAGCCCTCGACCGGGGAGTGACACTGAAGCTTTCTTT. The gene calls are TRBV11-2 and TRBJ1-1; the D is unclear. The CDR3 length is 15 residues. Germline CDR1 is SGHAT and CDR2 is FQNNGV. V lost 5 bases and J 3 bases, leaving 16 bases between the germline ends.

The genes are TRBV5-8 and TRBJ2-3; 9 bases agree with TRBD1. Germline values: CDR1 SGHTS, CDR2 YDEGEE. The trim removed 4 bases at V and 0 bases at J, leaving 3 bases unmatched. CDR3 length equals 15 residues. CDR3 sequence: CASSRGQGSTDTQYF. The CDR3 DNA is TGTGCCAGCAGCAGGGGACAGGGTAGCACAGATACGCAGTATTTT.